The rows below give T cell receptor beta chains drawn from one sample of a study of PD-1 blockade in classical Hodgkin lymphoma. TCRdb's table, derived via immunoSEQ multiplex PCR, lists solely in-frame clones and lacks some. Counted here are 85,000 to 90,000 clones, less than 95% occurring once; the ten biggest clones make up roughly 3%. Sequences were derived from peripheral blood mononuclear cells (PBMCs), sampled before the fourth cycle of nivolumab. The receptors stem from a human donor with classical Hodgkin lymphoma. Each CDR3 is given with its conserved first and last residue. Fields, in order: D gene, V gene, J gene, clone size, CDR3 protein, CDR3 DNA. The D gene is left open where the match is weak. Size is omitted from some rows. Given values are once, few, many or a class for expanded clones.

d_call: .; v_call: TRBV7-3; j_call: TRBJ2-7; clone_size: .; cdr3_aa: CASSLTGSSPYEQYF; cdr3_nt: TGTGCCAGCAGCTTAACTGGCTCAAGCCCCTACGAGCAGTACTTC
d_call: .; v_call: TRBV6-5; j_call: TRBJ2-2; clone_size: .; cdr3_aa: CASSFRVSTGGELFF; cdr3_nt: TGTGCCAGCAGTTTCCGGGTCTCAACTGGCGGGGAGCTGTTTTTT
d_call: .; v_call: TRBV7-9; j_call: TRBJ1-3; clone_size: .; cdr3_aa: CASSLTGNTIYF; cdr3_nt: TGTGCCAGCAGCCTTACAGGAAACACCATATATTTT
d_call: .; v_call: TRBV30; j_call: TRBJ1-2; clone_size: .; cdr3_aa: CAWSQGWGYTF; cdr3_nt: TGTGCCTGGAGTCAGGGCTGGGGCTACACCTTC
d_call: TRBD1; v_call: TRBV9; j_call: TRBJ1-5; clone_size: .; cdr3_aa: CASSSDRGDQPQHF; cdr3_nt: TGTGCCAGCAGCTCGGACAGGGGCGATCAGCCCCAGCATTTT
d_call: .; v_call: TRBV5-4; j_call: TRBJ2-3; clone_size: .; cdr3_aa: CASSLDRYTDTQYF; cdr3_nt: TGTGCCAGCAGCCTAGACAGATACACAGATACGCAGTATTTT
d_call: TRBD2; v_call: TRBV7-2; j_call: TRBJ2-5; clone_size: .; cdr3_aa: CASSLQRGAETQYF; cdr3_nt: TGTGCCAGCAGCTTACAGCGGGGGGCAGAGACCCAGTACTTC
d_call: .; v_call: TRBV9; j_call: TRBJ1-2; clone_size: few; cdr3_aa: CASTLGGDYGYTF; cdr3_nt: TGTGCCAGCACCTTAGGGGGAGACTATGGCTACACCTTC
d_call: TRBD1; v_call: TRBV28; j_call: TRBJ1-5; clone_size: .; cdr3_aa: CASRPGQGFDQPQHF; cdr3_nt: TGTGCCAGCAGACCGGGACAGGGGTTCGATCAGCCCCAGCATTTT
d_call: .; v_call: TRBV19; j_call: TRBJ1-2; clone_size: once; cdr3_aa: CASSYPDNPSGYTF; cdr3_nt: TGTGCCAGTAGTTACCCGGACAACCCTAGCGGCTACACCTTC
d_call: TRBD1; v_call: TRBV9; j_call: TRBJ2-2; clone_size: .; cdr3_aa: CASGTGNTGELFF; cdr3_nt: TGTGCCAGCGGGACAGGGAACACCGGGGAGCTGTTTTTT
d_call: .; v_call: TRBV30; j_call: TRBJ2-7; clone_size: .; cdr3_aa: CALTGPRGYEQYF; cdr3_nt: TGTGCCTTGACCGGGCCGAGGGGATACGAGCAGTACTTC
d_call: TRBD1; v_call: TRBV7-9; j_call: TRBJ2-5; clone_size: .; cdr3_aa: CASSRDRGRGTQYF; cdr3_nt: TGTGCCAGCAGCCGGGACAGGGGGAGGGGGACCCAGTACTTC
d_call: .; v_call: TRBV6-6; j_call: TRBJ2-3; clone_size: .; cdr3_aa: CASSYSSGGGDTQYF; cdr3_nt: TGTGCCAGCAGTTACTCCTCGGGGGGCGGAGATACGCAGTATTTT
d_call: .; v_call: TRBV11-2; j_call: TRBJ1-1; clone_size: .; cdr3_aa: CASSLSLGTEAFF; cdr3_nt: TGTGCCAGCAGCTTGTCCCTGGGGACTGAAGCTTTCTTT
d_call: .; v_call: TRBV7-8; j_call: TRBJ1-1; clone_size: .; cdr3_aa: CASSLARFRDKNTEAFF; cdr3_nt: TGTGCCAGCAGCTTAGCGAGGTTCCGGGACAAGAACACTGAAGCTTTCTTT
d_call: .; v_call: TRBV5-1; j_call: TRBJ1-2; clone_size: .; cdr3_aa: CASSLEGVTLFYGYTF; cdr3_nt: TGCGCCAGCAGCTTGGAGGGGGTTACGCTCTTCTATGGCTACACCTTC
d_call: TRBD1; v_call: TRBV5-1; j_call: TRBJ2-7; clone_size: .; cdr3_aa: CASKDRGQASYEQYF; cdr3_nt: TGCGCCAGCAAAGACCGGGGACAGGCCTCCTACGAGCAGTACTTC
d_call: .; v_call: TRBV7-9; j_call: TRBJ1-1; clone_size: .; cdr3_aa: CASSYVRVGAANTEAFF; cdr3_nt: TGTGCCAGCAGCTACGTCCGGGTCGGCGCAGCGAACACTGAAGCTTTCTTT
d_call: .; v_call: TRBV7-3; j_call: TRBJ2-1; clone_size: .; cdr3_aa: CASSPSSGEYNEQFF; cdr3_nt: TGTGCCAGCAGCCCAAGTTCAGGCGAATACAATGAGCAGTTCTTC
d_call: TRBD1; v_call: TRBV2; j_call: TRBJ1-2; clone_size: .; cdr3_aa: CASDPDRGYGYTF; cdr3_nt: TGTGCCAGCGACCCCGACAGGGGCTATGGCTACACCTTC
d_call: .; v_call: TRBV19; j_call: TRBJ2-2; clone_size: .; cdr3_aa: CASSIEATFIWELFF; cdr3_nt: TGTGCCAGTAGTATAGAGGCTACATTCATTTGGGAGCTGTTTTTT
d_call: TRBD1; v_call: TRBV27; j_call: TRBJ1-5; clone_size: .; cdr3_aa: CASSLSFPGQGLSNQPQHF; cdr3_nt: TGTGCCAGCAGTTTATCCTTTCCTGGACAGGGACTCAGCAATCAGCCCCAGCATTTT
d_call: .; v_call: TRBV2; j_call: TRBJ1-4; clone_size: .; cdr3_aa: CASSEGRGPNEKLFF; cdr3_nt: TGTGCCAGCAGTGAAGGGCGGGGCCCTAATGAAAAACTGTTTTTT
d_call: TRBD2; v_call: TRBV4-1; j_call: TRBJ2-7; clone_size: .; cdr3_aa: CASERGTSGGAYEQYF; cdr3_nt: TGCGCCAGCGAGCGGGGCACTAGCGGGGGAGCTTACGAGCAGTACTTC
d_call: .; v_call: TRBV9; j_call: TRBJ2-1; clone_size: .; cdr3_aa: CASSVAIRSYNEQFF; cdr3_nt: TGTGCCAGCAGCGTAGCGATAAGGTCCTACAATGAGCAGTTCTTC
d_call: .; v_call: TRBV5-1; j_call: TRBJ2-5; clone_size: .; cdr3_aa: CASSLVPQGLGETQYF; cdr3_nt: TGCGCCAGCAGCTTGGTACCACAGGGCCTCGGGGAGACCCAGTACTTC
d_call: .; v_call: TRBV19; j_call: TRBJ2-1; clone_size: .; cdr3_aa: CASSPLRGRSYNEQFF; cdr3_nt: TGTGCCAGTAGTCCTCTCAGGGGTAGGTCCTACAATGAGCAGTTCTTC
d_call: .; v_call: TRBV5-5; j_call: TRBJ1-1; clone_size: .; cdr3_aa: CASSLGGTRTEAFF; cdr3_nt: TGTGCCAGCAGCTTGGGCGGGACGAGGACTGAAGCTTTCTTT
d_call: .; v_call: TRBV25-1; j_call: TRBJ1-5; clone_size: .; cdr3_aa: CASSVAGSNQPQHF; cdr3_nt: TGTGCCAGCAGTGTCGCAGGGAGCAATCAGCCCCAGCATTTT
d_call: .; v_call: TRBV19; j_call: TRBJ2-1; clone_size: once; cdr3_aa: CASSIGGRASEQFF; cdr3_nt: TGTGCCAGTAGTATAGGGGGCAGGGCGAGTGAGCAGTTCTTC
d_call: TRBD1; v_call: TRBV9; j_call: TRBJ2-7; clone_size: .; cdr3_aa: CASSVAPPGQGFGEQYF; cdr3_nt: TGTGCCAGCAGCGTAGCCCCCCCGGGACAGGGGTTCGGCGAGCAGTACTTC
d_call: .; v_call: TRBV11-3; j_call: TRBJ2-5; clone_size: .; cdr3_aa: CASSLGPDQETQYF; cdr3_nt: TGTGCCAGCAGCTTAGGCCCCGACCAAGAGACCCAGTACTTC
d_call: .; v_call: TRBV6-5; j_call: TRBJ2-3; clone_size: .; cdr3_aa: CASSSLTGTTDTQYF; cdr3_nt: TGTGCCAGCAGTTCCCTGACAGGAACAACAGATACGCAGTATTTT
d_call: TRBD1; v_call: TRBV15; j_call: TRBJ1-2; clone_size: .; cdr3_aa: CATSRGDREYGYTF; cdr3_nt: TGTGCCACCAGCAGAGGGGACAGGGAATATGGCTACACCTTC
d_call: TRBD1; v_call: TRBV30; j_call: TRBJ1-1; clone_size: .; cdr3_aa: CAWLRYRGGSSPEAFF; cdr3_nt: TGTGCCTGGCTGCGCTACAGGGGGGGTTCGAGCCCTGAAGCTTTCTTT
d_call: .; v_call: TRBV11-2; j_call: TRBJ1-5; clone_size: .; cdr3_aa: CASSATNQPQHF; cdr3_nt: TGTGCCAGCAGCGCCACGAATCAGCCCCAGCATTTT
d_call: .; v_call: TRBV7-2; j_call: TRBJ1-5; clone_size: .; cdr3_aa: CASSNYSGNQPQHF; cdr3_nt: TGTGCCAGCAGCAACTATTCTGGAAATCAGCCCCAGCATTTT
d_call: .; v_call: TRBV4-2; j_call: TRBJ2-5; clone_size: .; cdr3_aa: CASSRSLDWAGTETQYF; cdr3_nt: TGTGCCAGCAGCCGCTCCCTCGATTGGGCGGGGACCGAGACCCAGTACTTC
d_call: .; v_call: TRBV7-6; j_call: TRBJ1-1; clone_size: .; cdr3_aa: CASNPASAFF; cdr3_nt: TGTGCCAGCAACCCGGCCAGCGCTTTCTTT
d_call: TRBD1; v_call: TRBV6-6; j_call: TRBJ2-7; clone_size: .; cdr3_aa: CASRRQGSYEQYF; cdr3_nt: TGTGCCAGCAGGAGACAGGGCTCCTACGAGCAGTACTTC
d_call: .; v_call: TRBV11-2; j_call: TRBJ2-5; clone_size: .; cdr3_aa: CASSLGRRGQETQYF; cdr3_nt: TGTGCCAGCAGCTTGGGACGGAGGGGTCAGGAGACCCAGTACTTC
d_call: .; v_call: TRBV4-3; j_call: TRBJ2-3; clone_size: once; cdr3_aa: CASSQDRQTQEYF; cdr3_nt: TGCGCCAGCAGCCAAGATAGACAGACCCAAGAGTATTTT
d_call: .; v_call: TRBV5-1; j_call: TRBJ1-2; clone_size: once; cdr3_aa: CASSLGMDYGYTF; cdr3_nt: TGCGCCAGCAGCTTGGGGATGGACTATGGCTACACCTTC
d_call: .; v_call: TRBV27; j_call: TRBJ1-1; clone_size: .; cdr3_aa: CASSLRDGGLSFF; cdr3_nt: TGTGCCAGCAGTTTAAGGGACGGAGGTTTATCTTTCTTT
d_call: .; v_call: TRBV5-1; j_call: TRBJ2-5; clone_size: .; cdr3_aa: CASSFLATETQYF; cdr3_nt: TGCGCCAGCAGCTTCCTAGCGACAGAGACCCAGTACTTC
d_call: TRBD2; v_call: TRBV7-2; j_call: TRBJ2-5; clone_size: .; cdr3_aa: CASSPQSGGEETQYF; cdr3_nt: TGTGCCAGCAGCCCACAAAGCGGGGGCGAAGAGACCCAGTACTTC
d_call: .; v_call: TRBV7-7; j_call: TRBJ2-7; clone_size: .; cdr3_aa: CASSPPGARGFHEQYF; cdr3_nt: TGTGCCAGCAGCCCCCCGGGGGCTAGAGGATTCCACGAGCAGTACTTC
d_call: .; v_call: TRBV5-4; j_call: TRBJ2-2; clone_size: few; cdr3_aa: CASSHGTLDTGELFF; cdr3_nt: TGTGCCAGCAGCCACGGGACTCTAGACACCGGGGAGCTGTTTTTT
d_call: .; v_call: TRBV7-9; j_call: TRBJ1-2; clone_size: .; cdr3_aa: CASSLTSDYGYTF; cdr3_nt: TGTGCCAGCAGCTTAACGTCCGACTATGGCTACACCTTC
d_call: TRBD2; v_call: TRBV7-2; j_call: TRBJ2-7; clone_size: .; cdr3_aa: CASSSGWTSGSYEQYF; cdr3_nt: TGTGCCAGCAGTTCGGGATGGACTAGCGGTTCCTACGAGCAGTACTTC
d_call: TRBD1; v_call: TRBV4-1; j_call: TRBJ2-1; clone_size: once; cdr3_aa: CASIQQQTGWQDSNEQFF; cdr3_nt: TGCGCCAGCATACAACAGCAGACAGGGTGGCAGGATAGCAATGAGCAGTTCTTC
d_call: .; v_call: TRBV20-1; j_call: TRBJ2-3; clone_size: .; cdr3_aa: CSAGPADTQYF; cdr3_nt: TGCAGTGCTGGGCCCGCAGATACGCAGTATTTT
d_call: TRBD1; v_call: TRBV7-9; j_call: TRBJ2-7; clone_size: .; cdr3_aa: CASTSRDRDPYEQYF; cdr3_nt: TGTGCCAGCACCTCCAGGGACAGGGACCCCTACGAGCAGTACTTC
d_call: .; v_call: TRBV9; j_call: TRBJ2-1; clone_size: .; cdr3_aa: CASSVQGDEQFF; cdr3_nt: TGTGCCAGCAGCGTACAGGGAGATGAGCAGTTCTTC
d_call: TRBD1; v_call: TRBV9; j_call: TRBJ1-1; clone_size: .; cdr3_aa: CASSVGWDRVGENTEAFF; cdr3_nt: TGTGCCAGCAGCGTAGGTTGGGACAGGGTCGGGGAGAACACTGAAGCTTTCTTT
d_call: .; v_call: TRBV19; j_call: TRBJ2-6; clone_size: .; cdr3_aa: CASSMASVSGANVLTF; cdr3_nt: TGTGCCAGTAGTATGGCCTCGGTATCGGGGGCCAACGTCCTGACTTTC
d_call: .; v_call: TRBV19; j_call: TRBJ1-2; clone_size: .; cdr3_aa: CASSIHGGPDGYTF; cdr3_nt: TGTGCCAGTAGTATTCATGGGGGACCCGATGGCTACACCTTC